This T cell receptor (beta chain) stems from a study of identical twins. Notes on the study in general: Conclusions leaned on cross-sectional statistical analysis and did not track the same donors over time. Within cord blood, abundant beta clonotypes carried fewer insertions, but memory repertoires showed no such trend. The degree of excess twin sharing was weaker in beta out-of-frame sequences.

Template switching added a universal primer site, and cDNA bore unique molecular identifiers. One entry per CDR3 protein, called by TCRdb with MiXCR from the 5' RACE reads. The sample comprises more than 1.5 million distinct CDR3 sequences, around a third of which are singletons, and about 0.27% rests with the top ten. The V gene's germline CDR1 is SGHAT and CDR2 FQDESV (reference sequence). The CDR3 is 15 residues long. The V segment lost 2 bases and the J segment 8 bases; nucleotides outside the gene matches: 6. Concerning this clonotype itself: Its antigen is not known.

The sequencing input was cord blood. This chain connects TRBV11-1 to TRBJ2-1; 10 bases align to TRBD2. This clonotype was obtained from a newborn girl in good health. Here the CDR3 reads CASSLLSGGGYEQFF. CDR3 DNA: TGTGCCAGCAGCTTATTGAGCGGGGGGGGGTATGAGCAGTTCTTC.